The 3 T cell receptor beta chains listed next were all sequenced from one sample in a study of blood T cells in healthy people across ages. The authors ran a second PCR of about 6 to 12 cycles using a sample-barcoded 5' primer and a J-beta primer mix. Using its own MiXCR run on the 5' RACE reads, TCRdb lists one record per CDR3 protein. The table shows about 760,000 distinct CDR3 sequences, with more than 50% occurring only once. The sequencing input was blood. The receptors shown here come from a man aged 40-49 years in good health.

This clonotype was seen a few times. This chain uses TRBV7-2 with TRBJ2-5, with D tentatively TRBD2 (5 bases). V was trimmed by 0 bases and J by 5 bases, leaving 10 bases between them. Germline CDR1 and CDR2: SGHTA and FQGNSA. The CDR3 runs 14 residues. In nucleotides, the CDR3 is TGTGCCAGCAGCTTAGCTAGCGCCCCCGAGACCCAGTACTTC. It is translated as CASSLASAPETQYF.

This rearrangement joins TRBV4-3 to TRBJ2-1; D may be TRBD2 (6 bases). CDR3 length equals 16 residues. Germline assignment: CDR1 LGHNA and CDR2 YSLEER. Trimming removed 0 bases at V and 6 bases at J, with 15 bases between. CDR3 nucleotide sequence: TGCGCCAGCAGCCAAGAGGGACTTTATTCGGGCAATGAGCAGTTCTTC. Translation: CASSQEGLYSGNEQFF.

In its sample, this clonotype was seen a few times. The rearrangement uses TRBV6-2 or TRBV6-3 and TRBJ2-1; 10 bases are shared with TRBD2. Trimming removed 5 bases from V and 0 bases from J; junction bases left unmatched: 4. Germline loops: CDR1 MNHEY, CDR2 SVGEGT. The CDR3 loop spans 16 amino acids. The CDR3 is CASSQLAGSSYNEQFF. The DNA for the CDR3 is TGTGCCAGCAGTCAACTAGCGGGATCCTCCTACAATGAGCAGTTCTTC.